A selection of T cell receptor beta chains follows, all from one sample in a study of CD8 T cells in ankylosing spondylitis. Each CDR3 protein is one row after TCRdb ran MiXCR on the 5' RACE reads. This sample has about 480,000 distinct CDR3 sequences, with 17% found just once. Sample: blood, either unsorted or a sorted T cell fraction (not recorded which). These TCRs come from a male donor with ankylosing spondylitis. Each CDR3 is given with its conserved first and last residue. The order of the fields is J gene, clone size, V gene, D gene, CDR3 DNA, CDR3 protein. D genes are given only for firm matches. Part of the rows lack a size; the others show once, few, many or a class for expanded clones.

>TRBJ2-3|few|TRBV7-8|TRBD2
TGTGCCGTCGGGCCGGCTAGCGGGAGGACAGATACGCAGTATTTT
CAVGPASGRTDTQYF
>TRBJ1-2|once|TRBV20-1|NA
TGCAGTGCTAGAGGGCAGGTCTATGGCTACACCTTC
CSARGQVYGYTF
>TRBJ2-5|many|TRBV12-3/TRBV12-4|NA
TGTGCCAGCAGGGGGACGGGAAGGGCAAAGACCCAGTACTTC
CASRGTGRAKTQYF
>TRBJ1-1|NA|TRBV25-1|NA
TGTGCCAGCAGCCCTCAACAGTGGAAGAACACTGAAGCTTTCTTT
CASSPQQWKNTEAFF
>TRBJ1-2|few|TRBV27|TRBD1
TGTGCCAGCAGTTTATCGCTCCCCTCTACGCCAGGGGGCCATGGCTACACCTTC
CASSLSLPSTPGGHGYTF
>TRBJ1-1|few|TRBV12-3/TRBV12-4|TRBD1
TGTGCCAGCAGTTTAGGGGGTACAGGGGGCACTGAAGCTTTCTTT
CASSLGGTGGTEAFF
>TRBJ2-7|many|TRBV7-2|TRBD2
TGTGCCAGCAGCTTAACATGGACTAGCAAGACGTACGAGCAGTACTTC
CASSLTWTSKTYEQYF
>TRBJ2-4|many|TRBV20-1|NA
TGCAGTGCTACCCCGCGAGGGGGGAACATTCAGTACTTC
CSATPRGGNIQYF
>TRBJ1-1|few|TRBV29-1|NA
TGCAGCGTTTTAAGCATGAACACTGAAGCTTTCTTT
CSVLSMNTEAFF
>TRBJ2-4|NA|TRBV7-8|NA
TGTGCCAGCAGCTTAGCGCAGGAGGGGATAATGGGCATTCAGTACTTC
CASSLAQEGIMGIQYF
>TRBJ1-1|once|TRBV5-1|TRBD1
TGCGCCAGCAGCCGGGGACAGGGTGTCTCTGAAGCTTTCTTT
CASSRGQGVSEAFF
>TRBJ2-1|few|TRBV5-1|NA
TGCGCCAGCAGCATGACCGGGGGGCCCTACAATGAGCAGTTCTTC
CASSMTGGPYNEQFF
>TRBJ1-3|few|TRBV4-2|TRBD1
TGTGCCAGCAGCCAAGATGTAACAGGGGGCTGGGACACCATATATTTT
CASSQDVTGGWDTIYF
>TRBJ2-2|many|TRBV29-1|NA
TGCAGCGTTGAAAGCGACACCGGGGAGCTGTTTTTT
CSVESDTGELFF
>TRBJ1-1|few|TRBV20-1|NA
TGCAGTGCCCCCTCGGAGGGGGATGAAGCTTTCTTT
CSAPSEGDEAFF
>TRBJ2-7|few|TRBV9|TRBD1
TGTGCCAGCAGCCTCGGACAGGGGATGAGCGAGCAGTACTTC
CASSLGQGMSEQYF
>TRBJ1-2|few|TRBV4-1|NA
TGCGCCAGCAGCCAAGATGGGGGGTACTATGGCTACACCTTC
CASSQDGGYYGYTF
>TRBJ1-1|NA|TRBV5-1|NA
TGCGCCAGCACCCCATGGGTCACAGAGAACACTGAAGCTTTCTTT
CASTPWVTENTEAFF
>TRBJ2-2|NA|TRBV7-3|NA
TGTGCCAGCAGCTTAAAGGGACCTTACAACACCGGGGAGCTGTTTTTT
CASSLKGPYNTGELFF
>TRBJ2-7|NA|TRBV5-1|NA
TGCGCCAGCAGCTTGTGGGAGGTACCCTACGAGCAGTACTTC
CASSLWEVPYEQYF
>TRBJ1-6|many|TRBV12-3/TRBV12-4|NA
TGTGCCAGCAGTTTAGCGGACCCAGGGCTGAGATCACCCCTCCACTTT
CASSLADPGLRSPLHF
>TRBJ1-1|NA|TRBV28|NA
TGTGCCAGCAGCTACCCACGAGGGGCAGGAGTGAACACTGAAGCTTTCTTT
CASSYPRGAGVNTEAFF
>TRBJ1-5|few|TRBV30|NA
TGTGCCTGGAACAGGGTGCGCAATCAGCCCCAGCATTTT
CAWNRVRNQPQHF
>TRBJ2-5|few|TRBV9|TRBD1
TGTGCCAGCAGCGGTCTTTCGACAGGGTTGGAGACCCAGTACTTC
CASSGLSTGLETQYF
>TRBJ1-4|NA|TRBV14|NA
TGTGCCAGCAGCCAACGGGATAGTTATAATGAAAAACTGTTTTTT
CASSQRDSYNEKLFF
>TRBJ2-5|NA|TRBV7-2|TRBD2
TGTGCCAGCAGCTTATTAGTTACGGGAGGGACAGAGACCCAGTACTTC
CASSLLVTGGTETQYF
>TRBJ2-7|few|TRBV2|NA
TGTGCCAGCAGAAAGGAGTCCTACGAGCAGTACTTC
CASRKESYEQYF
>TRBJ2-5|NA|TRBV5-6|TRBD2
TGTGCCAGCAGCCCGGCGGGACTAGCGGCTGGGGAGACCCAGTACTTC
CASSPAGLAAGETQYF
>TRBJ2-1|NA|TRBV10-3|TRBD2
TGTGCCATCAGTGAGTTAGCGGGGGGCGATGAGCAGTTCTTC
CAISELAGGDEQFF